Below, 5 T cell receptor beta chains from the same sample are listed, as sequenced in a study of OX40 agonist ivuxolimab in advanced cancers. Only in-frame clones appear in the TCRdb table, and some are missing; sequencing was by immunoSEQ multiplex PCR. Of around 40,000 clones listed, 75% to 85% are singletons. This sample comprised CD4+ or CD8+ T cells sorted from blood, obtained in a trial of the OX40 agonist ivuxolimab. All receptors come from an adult with an advanced solid tumor such as melanoma, head and neck, liver or kidney cancer.

By share of the sample, this clone is medium-sized. CDR3 DNA: TGTGCCAGTAGTATCCCACAGGGATGGACTGAAGCTTTCTTT. Its translation: CASSIPQGWTEAFF. The V call is TRBV19, the J call TRBJ1-1; weak D call: TRBD1 (6 bases). The CDR3 covers 14 residues. V was cut by 3 bases and J by 5 bases, with 13 bases left in between. CDR1 and CDR2 from the germline V gene are LNHDA and SQIVND (reference sequence).

The V and J genes are TRBV2 and TRBJ2-7, with D possibly called TRBD1 or TRBD2 (5 bases each). This CDR3 is 15 amino acids long. CDR1 is SNHLY, CDR2 FYNNEI, per germline. V dropped 8 bases and J dropped 1 base, with 18 bases sitting between them. The CDR3 sequence is CASSPGAPISYEQYF. The CDR3 coding sequence is TGTGCCAGCTCTCCCGGGGCGCCTATTTCCTACGAGCAGTACTTC.

This chain connects TRBV5-6 to TRBJ2-7; TRBD2 is a possible D gene (6 bases). Deletions cut 0 bases from V and 0 bases from J, with 16 bases between. Per the germline V gene, CDR1 is SGHDT and CDR2 is YYEEEE. The CDR3 is 17 residues long. The CDR3, as DNA: TGTGCCAGCAGCTTGGACCCCTGGGACGGGAGCTCCTACGAGCAGTACTTC. Its protein is CASSLDPWDGSSYEQYF.

The genes are TRBV9 and TRBJ2-2; unclear D gene. This CDR3 is built from 14 residues. V was cut by 0 bases and J by 1 base, with 4 bases left in between. Germline CDR1 and CDR2: SGDLS and YYNGEE. CDR3 sequence (DNA): TGTGCCAGCAGCGTAGTACAGAACACCGGGGAGCTGTTTTTT. It specifies CASSVVQNTGELFF.

The chain links TRBV7-7 to TRBJ2-7, with D maybe TRBD1 (5 bases). CDR3 length equals 13 residues. The V end was cut by 1 base, the J end by 4 bases, with 8 bases between. Germline V lookup: CDR1 SSHAT, CDR2 FNYEAQ (reference sequence). Here the CDR3 DNA reads TGTGCCAGCAGCTTAGGACAGAATTACGAGCAGTACTTC. It translates to CASSLGQNYEQYF.